The subject of this entry is one T cell receptor beta chain. The antigen is not known. Germline values: CDR1 SNHLY, CDR2 FYNNEI. The CDR3 covers 13 residues. V shed 6 bases and J shed 4 bases, with 9 bases lying between them. The sorted conventional CD4 T cells were gated as CD4+CD127+. The data originate from a study of B cell selection in AIRE deficiency. Generated by immunoSEQ multiplex PCR, the TCRdb table keeps only in-frame clones and is missing some. The table includes some 20,000 clones, roughly 97% detected once. Study-wide findings and caveats: Shared Treg sequences were biased toward short CDR3s with few non-templated nucleotide insertions.

The V and J genes are TRBV2 and TRBJ2-2, with D tentatively TRBD2 (6 bases). What was sequenced was conventional CD4+ T cells sorted from PBMCs. The receptor comes from a human donor with AIRE deficiency. CDR3 in amino acids: CASRRDFTGELFF. The CDR3 region has the DNA TGTGCCAGCAGGCGGGACTTCACCGGGGAGCTGTTTTTT.